One sample yielded the 22 T cell receptor beta chains listed below, sequenced in a study of T-cell reconstitution after alpha-beta-depleted transplantation in children. Construction of the TCRbeta library involved unique molecular identifiers. TCRdb passed the PCR reads through MiXCR, listing each CDR3 protein once. Counted here are 330,000 or so distinct CDR3 sequences, over 9.5% occurring once; the ten biggest clones make up 7% to 9.5%. The source material was PBMCs, sampled before TCRalphabeta/CD19-depleted stem cell transplant. Source of these receptors: a boy in the first two years of life with acute myeloid leukemia, due to receive a stem cell transplant.

There are many counts of this clonotype. V is TRBV20-1 and J is TRBJ1-5, with no clear D. The CDR3 loop spans 12 amino acids. Germline V gene sequence: CDR1 DFQATT, CDR2 SNEGSKA (reference sequence). V was shortened by 5 bases and J by 0 bases, with 5 bases between the two germline ends. The CDR3 bases are TGCAGTGCTGCAAATAGCAATCAGCCCCAGCATTTT. Residues: CSAANSNQPQHF.

The V gene is TRBV20-1, the J gene TRBJ2-7; 7 bases fit TRBD1. J lost 4 bases, V lost 3 bases, and 6 bases had no gene match. There are 13 residues in the CDR3. The germline V gene encodes CDR1 DFQATT and CDR2 SNEGSKA (reference sequence). CDR3 nucleotide sequence: TGCAGTGCTAGTGACAGGGAGTATTACGAGCAGTACTTC. It is translated as CSASDREYYEQYF.

At least ten counts were recorded for this clonotype. This chain connects TRBV28 to TRBJ1-6; TRBD1 agrees at 8 bases. CDR3 length equals 14 residues. Looked up from germline, CDR1 is MDHEN and CDR2 is SYDVKM. J was trimmed by 9 bases and V by 5 bases; bases with no gene match: 6. The chain's CDR3 is CASSLGQGGSPLHF. The DNA of the CDR3 is TGTGCCAGCAGTCTAGGACAGGGAGGTTCACCCCTCCACTTT.

Points on this clonotype: Since a much larger clone is just one base distant, this may be a read error. This rearrangement joins TRBV20-1 to TRBJ2-7; maybe TRBD2 (6 bases). The CDR3 length is 16 residues. Germline V CDR1 and CDR2: DFQATT, SNEGSKA (reference sequence). This chain's CDR3 is CCARDTGGANYGEQYF. The DNA for the CDR3 is TGCTGTGCTAGAGATACCGGCGGGGCTAACTACGGCGAGCAGTACTTC.

About this clonotype: A read error may explain this, as a much larger clone is one base away. The chain carries TRBV7-2 and TRBJ1-5; no firm D call. CDR1 is SGHTA, CDR2 FQGNSA, per germline. Trimming removed 6 bases at V and 8 bases at J, with 11 bases between. The CDR3 covers 12 residues. The CDR3 DNA is TGTGCCAGCAGTTACCCCGATGAGCCCCAGCATTTT. Translating it yields CASSYPDEPQHF.

The chain couples TRBV5-6 to TRBJ2-7, with 8 bases identical to TRBD1. Germline V gives CDR1 SGHDT, CDR2 YYEEEE. The CDR3 loop spans 18 amino acids. The trim removed 4 bases at V and 5 bases at J, leaving 20 bases unmatched. CDR3 in DNA: TGTGCCAGCAGCGTGGACAGGGCCCTGACGGTATTCAACAACGAGCAGTACTTC. Amino acids: CASSVDRALTVFNNEQYF.

This clonotype occurred many times. J is TRBJ2-5 and V is TRBV20-1, with D perhaps TRBD1 (6 bases). Trimming left V 5 bases short and J 9 bases short, with 10 bases between. The CDR3 is made up of 10 amino acids. Germline V gives CDR1 DFQATT, CDR2 SNEGSKA (reference sequence). The CDR3 protein is CSAGTGSQYF. The CDR3, as DNA: TGCAGTGCTGGAACAGGGTCCCAGTACTTC.

This clonotype was seen repeatedly, ten times or more. This chain connects TRBV2 to TRBJ2-7, with D possibly matching TRBD1 (6 bases). CDR3 size: 12 residues. V was clipped by 6 bases and J by 2 bases, with 8 bases between them. Germline CDR1 is SNHLY and CDR2 is FYNNEI. For the CDR3, the DNA is TGTGCCAGCAGGGGGGCCGCCTACGAGCAGTACTTC. Translating it yields CASRGAAYEQYF.

This clonotype was found many times. The chain joins TRBV13 to TRBJ2-5, with D perhaps TRBD1 (5 bases). This CDR3 is 15 amino acids long. The V gene lost 2 bases and the J gene lost 1 base, with 11 bases spanning the gap. Germline V CDR1 and CDR2: PRHDT, FYEKMQ (reference sequence). Written as DNA, the CDR3 is TGTGCCAGCAGCTTACCCCGGCAGGGCCAAGAGACCCAGTACTTC. The encoded protein is CASSLPRQGQETQYF.

The chain combines TRBV6-5 with TRBJ2-4; D unclear. CDR3 length equals 14 residues. V lost 4 bases and J 4 bases, leaving 11 bases between the germline ends. The germline V gene encodes CDR1 MNHEY and CDR2 SVGAGI. The CDR3 coding sequence is TGTGCCAGCAGTTCCGTCCACAATAAAAACATTCAGTACTTC. It is translated as CASSSVHNKNIQYF.

In its sample, this clonotype was seen many times. The chain recombines TRBV20-1 with TRBJ2-2, with D unresolved. The V gene's germline CDR1 is DFQATT and CDR2 SNEGSKA (reference sequence). The V gene lost 0 bases and the J gene lost 5 bases, with 4 bases spanning the gap. This CDR3 has 12 amino acids. The CDR3 DNA is TGCAGTGCTAGAGACTGGACCGGGGAGCTGTTTTTT. This encodes CSARDWTGELFF.

With respect to this clonotype: A much larger clonotype is one base distant, so this may be a read error. The genes are TRBV7-3 and TRBJ2-2; no reliable D call. Trimming took off 9 bases at V and 2 bases at J, with 13 bases between the two ends. This CDR3 is 14 amino acids long. The V gene's germline CDR1 is SGHTA and CDR2 FQGTGA. The CDR3 loop reads CARSLITNTGELFF. In DNA form, the CDR3 reads TGTGCCAGGAGCCTTATAACCAACACCGGGGAGCTGTTTTTT.

Ten or more counts support this clonotype. The V gene is TRBV2, the J gene TRBJ2-1; D not certain. Trimming took 5 bases from V and 0 from J, leaving 11 bases between them. Germline CDR1 reads SNHLY; CDR2 reads FYNNEI. CDR3 length: 15 residues. The CDR3 reads CASSYLILSYNEQFF. CDR3 DNA sequence: TGTGCCAGCAGTTACCTGATCCTCTCCTACAATGAGCAGTTCTTC.

This clonotype was observed many times. V and J are TRBV20-1 and TRBJ2-4; maybe TRBD2 (6 bases). The CDR3 length is 14 residues. Trimming pared 3 bases from V and 3 bases from J, leaving 12 bases between. Germline CDR1 is DFQATT and CDR2 is SNEGSKA (reference sequence). The CDR3 DNA is TGCAGTGCTAGCCGGGGGTGGGACAAAAACATTCAGTACTTC. Protein: CSASRGWDKNIQYF.

This clonotype has a handful of counts. The rearrangement uses TRBV2 and TRBJ2-1; tentatively, D is TRBD1 or TRBD2 (5 bases each). There are 12 residues in the CDR3. Germline CDR1 reads SNHLY; CDR2 reads FYNNEI. The V gene lost 8 bases and the J gene lost 7 bases, with 12 bases spanning the gap. This chain's CDR3 is CASGGMGNEQFF. CDR3 bases: TGTGCCAGCGGGGGTATGGGGAATGAGCAGTTCTTC.

This clonotype has at least ten counts. The DNA of the CDR3 is TGTGCCAGCAGCGCTCATGGGGGCGAGGATCAGCCCCAGCATTTT. Amino acids: CASSAHGGEDQPQHF. The chain uses TRBV9 and TRBJ1-5, with D possibly TRBD1 on 6 matching bases. V lost 3 bases and J 5 bases, leaving 15 bases between the germline ends. This CDR3 has 15 residues. Germline loops: CDR1 SGDLS, CDR2 YYNGEE.

Many counts were recorded for this clonotype. The genes are TRBV7-9 and TRBJ1-1; TRBD1 matches at 7 bases. V lost 5 bases and J lost 1; bases outside the gene matches: 4. Germline CDR1 reads SEHNR; CDR2 reads FQNEAQ (reference sequence). The CDR3 is 14 residues long. The CDR3 region is CASSPDRANTEAFF. CDR3 bases: TGTGCCAGCAGCCCCGACAGGGCGAACACTGAAGCTTTCTTT. Supplemented by reference TRBV7-9 and TRBJ1-1, the full variable domain reads DTGVSQNPRHKITKRGQNVTFRCDPISEHNRLYWYRQTLGQGPEFLTYFQNEAQLEKSRLLSDRFSAERPKGSFSTLEIQRTEQGDSAMYLCASSPDRANTEAFFGQGTRLTVV.

This clonotype was recorded many times. The chain recombines TRBV20-1 with TRBJ2-7; tentative D call: TRBD1 (6 bases). The CDR3 is made up of 14 amino acids. Germline lookup yields CDR1 DFQATT and CDR2 SNEGSKA (reference sequence). Trimming removed 4 bases from V and 3 bases from J, with 16 bases in between. The CDR3 spells CSATPRRGIYEQYF. In DNA form, the CDR3 reads TGCAGTGCTACGCCCCGCAGGGGTATCTACGAGCAGTACTTC.

This clonotype was found many times. This chain connects TRBV24-1 to TRBJ2-1; 8 bases fit TRBD2. CDR3 length: 18 residues. The germline V gene has CDR1 KGHDR and CDR2 SFDVKD. The V segment lost 4 bases and the J segment 5 bases; nucleotides outside the gene matches: 15. CDR3 nucleotides: TGTGCCACCAGTGACCCAAGGATGGGGACGGGGGGGGACAATGAGCAGTTCTTC. Amino acids: CATSDPRMGTGGDNEQFF.

This clonotype was recorded many times. The chain links TRBV6-5 to TRBJ2-1, with D perhaps TRBD2 (6 bases). The V and J ends lost 0 bases and 0 bases respectively, with 18 bases between them. This CDR3 comprises 19 residues. CDR1 and CDR2 from the germline V gene are MNHEY and SVGAGI. CDR3 region: CASSYSKVLGGPSYNEQFF. The CDR3 nucleotides are TGTGCCAGCAGTTACTCGAAGGTTCTCGGGGGACCCTCCTACAATGAGCAGTTCTTC.

In this sample, this clonotype turned up many times. The V call is TRBV7-8, the J call TRBJ2-3; 9 bases fit TRBD1. Germline V gene sequence: CDR1 SGHVS, CDR2 FQNEAQ. With 3 bases clipped from V and 1 base from J, the junction kept 8 bases outside the gene matches. The CDR3 consists of 17 residues. The CDR3 DNA follows: TGTGCCAGCAGCTTGGGGACAGGGTGGGGCGGCACAGATACGCAGTATTTT. Translated, it gives CASSLGTGWGGTDTQYF.

With regard to this clonotype: This likely comes from a read error, as the CDR3 has no conserved phenylalanine or tryptophan at its end. This chain joins TRBV5-1 and TRBJ2-4; the D gene is possibly TRBD1 (7 bases). CDR3 length: 15 residues. Per germline, CDR1 SGHRS and CDR2 YFSETQ. Trimming stripped 4 bases from V and 1 base from J, with 12 bases between. CDR3 protein: CASSMTGRAKNIQYL. CDR3 in DNA: TGCGCCAGCAGCATGACAGGGAGGGCCAAAAACATTCAGTACCTC.